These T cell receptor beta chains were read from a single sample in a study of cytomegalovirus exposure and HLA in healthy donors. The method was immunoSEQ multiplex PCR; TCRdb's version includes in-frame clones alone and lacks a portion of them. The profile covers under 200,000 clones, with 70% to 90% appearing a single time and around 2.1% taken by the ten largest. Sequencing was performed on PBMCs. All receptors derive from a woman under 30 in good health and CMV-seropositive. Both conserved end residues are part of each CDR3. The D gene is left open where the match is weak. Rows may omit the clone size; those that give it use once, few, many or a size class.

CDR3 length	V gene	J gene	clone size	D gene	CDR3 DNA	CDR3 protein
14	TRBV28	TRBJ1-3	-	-	TGTGCCAGCAGTTTAAGGGGCCCTGGAAACACCATATATTTT	CASSLRGPGNTIYF
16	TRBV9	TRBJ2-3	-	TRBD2	TGTGCCAGCAGCGCATGGACTAGCGGGGGGACAGATACGCAGTATTTT	CASSAWTSGGTDTQYF
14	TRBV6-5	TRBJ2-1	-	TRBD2	TGTGCCAGCAGTTATGGTCGGGGGGTTAATGAGCAGTTCTTC	CASSYGRGVNEQFF
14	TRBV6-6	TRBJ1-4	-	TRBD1	TGTGCCAGCAGCCGACAGGGCGGTTATGAAAAACTGTTTTTT	CASSRQGGYEKLFF
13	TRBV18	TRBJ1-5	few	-	TGTGCCAGCTCACCCGGGGGGAGCCAGCCCCAGCATTTT	CASSPGGSQPQHF
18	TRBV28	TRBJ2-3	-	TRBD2	TGTGCCAGCAGTTTAACCAGCGGGGGAACTCCACGCACAGATACGCAGTATTTT	CASSLTSGGTPRTDTQYF
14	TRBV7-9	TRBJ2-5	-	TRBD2	TGTGCCAGCAGCTTAGTTGCGGGGGGCGAGACCCAGTACTTC	CASSLVAGGETQYF
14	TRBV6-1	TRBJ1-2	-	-	TGTGCCAGCAGTGTCGACAGTCAATACTATGGCTACACCTTC	CASSVDSQYYGYTF
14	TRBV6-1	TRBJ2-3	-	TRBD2	TGTGCCAGCAGATCGGGGGGGGTCCAGGATACGCAGTATTTT	CASRSGGVQDTQYF
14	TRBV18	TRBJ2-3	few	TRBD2	TGTGCCAGCTCACCAAGCGGGGGTGCAGATACGCAGTATTTT	CASSPSGGADTQYF
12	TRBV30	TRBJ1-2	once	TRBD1	TGTGCCGGGCAGACAGGGAATTATGGCTACACCTTC	CAGQTGNYGYTF
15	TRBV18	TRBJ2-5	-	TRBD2	TGTGCCAGCTCACCAGGGCAAGCGGGGGTAGAGACCCAGTACTTC	CASSPGQAGVETQYF
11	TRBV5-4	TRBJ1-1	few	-	TGTGCCAGCAGCTTGGGAGGTGAAGCTTTCTTT	CASSLGGEAFF
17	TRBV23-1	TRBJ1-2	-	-	TGCGCCAGCAGCCAGCTTCAACGGCCCGCGGGAGGCTATGGCTACACCTTC	CASSQLQRPAGGYGYTF
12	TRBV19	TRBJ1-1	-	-	TGTGCCAGTAGTATATTGGGAGGTGGGGCTTTCTTT	CASSILGGGAFF
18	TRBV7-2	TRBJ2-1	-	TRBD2	TGTGCCAGCAGAGGGGGGCTAGCGGGGGCGAGCTCCTACAATGAGCAGTTCTTC	CASRGGLAGASSYNEQFF
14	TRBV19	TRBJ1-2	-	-	TGTGCCAGTAGTATTCCCCCCTCCGGCTATGGCTACACCTTC	CASSIPPSGYGYTF
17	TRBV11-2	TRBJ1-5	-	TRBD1	TGTGCCAGCAGCTTAGGAGGGACAGGGCTTTTGTATCAGCCCCAGCATTTT	CASSLGGTGLLYQPQHF
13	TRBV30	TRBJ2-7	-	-	TGTGCCTGGAGTGTACAGGAGGGACGTCGGCAGTACTTC	CAWSVQEGRRQYF
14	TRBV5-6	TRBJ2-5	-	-	TGTGCCAGCAGCTTGGGCGGGACGGCGGAGACCCAGTACTTC	CASSLGGTAETQYF
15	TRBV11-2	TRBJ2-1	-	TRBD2	TGTGCCAGCAGCTATGGACTAGCGGGGTACAATGAGCAGTTCTTC	CASSYGLAGYNEQFF
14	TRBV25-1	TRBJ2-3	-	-	TGTGCCAGCAAGGAAGCGGTGGCCCCAGATACGCAGTATTTT	CASKEAVAPDTQYF
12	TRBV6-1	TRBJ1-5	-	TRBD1	TGTGCCAGCACGGACAGGGGGCAGCCCCAGCATTTT	CASTDRGQPQHF
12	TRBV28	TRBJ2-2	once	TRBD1	TGTGCCAGCAGTTTATTACAGGGGGGGCTGTTTTTT	CASSLLQGGLFF
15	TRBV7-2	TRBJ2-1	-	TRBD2	TGTGCCAGCAGCTTACGGACTAGCGGCTACAATGAGCAGTTCTTC	CASSLRTSGYNEQFF
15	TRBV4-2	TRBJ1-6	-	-	TGTGCCAGCGCGACAGCCCTCGACTATAATTCACCCCTCCACTTT	CASATALDYNSPLHF
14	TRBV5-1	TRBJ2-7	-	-	TGCGCCAGCAGTGAGGTGGGGAGCTCCTACGAGCAGTACTTC	CASSEVGSSYEQYF
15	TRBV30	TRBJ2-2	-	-	TGTGCCTGGAGTTCCCGCCGGGCGTCCACCGGGGAGCTGCTTTTT	CAWSSRRASTGELLF
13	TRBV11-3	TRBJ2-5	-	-	TGTGCCAGCAGCCCAACAGGGAGAGAGACCCAGTACTTC	CASSPTGRETQYF
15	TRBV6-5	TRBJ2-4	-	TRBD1	TGTGCCAGCAGTTCCCCCGGGACAGGGAAAAACATTCAGTACTTC	CASSSPGTGKNIQYF
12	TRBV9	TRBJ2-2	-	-	TGTGCCAGCAGTTATCACACCGGGGAGCTGTTTTTT	CASSYHTGELFF
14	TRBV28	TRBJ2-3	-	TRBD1	TGTGCCAGTAGGGAAACAGGGGTCGCAGATACGCAGTATTTT	CASRETGVADTQYF
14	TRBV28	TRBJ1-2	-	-	TGTGCCAGCAGTTCCAGGGAGGTGGCCTATGGCTACACCTTC	CASSSREVAYGYTF
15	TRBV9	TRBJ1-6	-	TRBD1	TGTGCCAGCAGCGCTCAGGGGGCGCCTAATTCACCCCTCCACTTT	CASSAQGAPNSPLHF
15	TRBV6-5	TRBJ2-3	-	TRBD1	TGTGCCAGCAGTTATCTGACAGGGGTCACAGATACGCAGTATTTT	CASSYLTGVTDTQYF
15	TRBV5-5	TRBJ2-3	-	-	TGTGCCAGCAGCGATACCTTACAGTACACAGATACGCAGTATTTT	CASSDTLQYTDTQYF
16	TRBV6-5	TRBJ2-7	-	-	TGTGCCAGCAGTTACTCGACAGGGACTGTACCCTACGAGCAGTACTTC	CASSYSTGTVPYEQYF
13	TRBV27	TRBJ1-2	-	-	TGTGCCAGCAGTTTCCAGGGTGACTATGGCTACACCTTC	CASSFQGDYGYTF
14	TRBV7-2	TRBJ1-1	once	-	TGTGCCAGCAGCCCGATCAGGCTGAACACTGAAGCTTTCTTT	CASSPIRLNTEAFF
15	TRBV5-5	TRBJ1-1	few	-	TGTGCCAGCAGCTGGAACGACAGGCGGAACACTGAAGCTTTCTTT	CASSWNDRRNTEAFF
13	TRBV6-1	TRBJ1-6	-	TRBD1	TGTGCCAGCAGTGGACAGGGTGTTACACCCCTCCACTTT	CASSGQGVTPLHF
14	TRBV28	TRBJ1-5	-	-	TGTGCCAGCAGTTTTCCGACAAATCGTCAGCCCCAGCATTTT	CASSFPTNRQPQHF
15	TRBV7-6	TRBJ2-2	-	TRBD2	TGTGCCAGCAGCTTAGGGGCGGGGGGATCCGGGGAGCTGTTTTTT	CASSLGAGGSGELFF
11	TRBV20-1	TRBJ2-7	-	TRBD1	TGCAGTGCTAGTACAGGGGCCACGCCATTCTTC	CSASTGATPFF
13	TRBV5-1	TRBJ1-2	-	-	TGCGCCAGCAGCTTGGATGTGAGCTATGGCTACACCTTC	CASSLDVSYGYTF
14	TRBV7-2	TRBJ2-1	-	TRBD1	TGTGCCAGCAGCGCCGGGACAGCCTTCCAGGAGCAGTTCTTC	CASSAGTAFQEQFF
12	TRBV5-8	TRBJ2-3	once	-	TGTGCCAGCGGGACCCTAGCGGATACGCAGTATTTT	CASGTLADTQYF
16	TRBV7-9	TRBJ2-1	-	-	TGTGCCAGCAGCTCCCTAGCTCAGACAAACTACAATGAGCAGTTCTTC	CASSSLAQTNYNEQFF
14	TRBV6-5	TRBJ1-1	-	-	TGTGCCAGCAGTTTTGACAGACATTACACTGAAGCTTTCTTT	CASSFDRHYTEAFF
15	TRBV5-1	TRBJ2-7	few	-	TGCGCCAGCAGCGACAGACAGTCCTTTTCCTACGAGCAGTACTTC	CASSDRQSFSYEQYF
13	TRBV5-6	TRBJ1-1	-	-	TGTGCCAGCAGCATTTCTACTACGACTGAAGCTTTCTTT	CASSISTTTEAFF
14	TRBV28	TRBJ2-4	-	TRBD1	TGTGCCAGCACCTACAGGACAGGGGGAAACATTCAGTACTTC	CASTYRTGGNIQYF
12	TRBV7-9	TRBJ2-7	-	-	TGTGCCAGCAGCTTCTACTTTGAGGAGCAGTACTTC	CASSFYFEEQYF